This T cell receptor beta chain was profiled in a study of shared clonotypes between healthy human individuals. Sequenced by immunoSEQ multiplex PCR; TCRdb stores in-frame clones only, minus some. The sample yields some 2.3 million clones, approximately 93% seen once. Regarding this clone: Its target is not known.

Findings and limits, study-wide: Read depth was anticipated to influence clonotype sharing among donors.

The CDR3 covers 15 residues. The germline V gene encodes CDR1 WSHSY and CDR2 SAAADI. V lost 10 bases and J lost 6; bases outside the gene matches: 14. V gene TRBV10-2 combines with J gene TRBJ2-3; 9 bases align to TRBD2. Sequences were obtained from naive CD4+ T cells from PBMCs. Subset indicated: CD45RA+ positively selected. The sequence derives from a man younger than 30 in good health. Some clones in this sample may be carry-over from other donors' samples. Written as DNA, the CDR3 is TGCGCCACCACCTCGAGGGTAGCGGGAGTTGATACGCAGTATTTT. It codes for CATTSRVAGVDTQYF.